The entry that follows covers one TCR beta chain sequence. The entry originates in a study of blood T cell repertoires in COVID-19. Authors' analysis steps: Reference gene primer amplification yielded estimated nucleated cell counts. TCRdb's table, derived via immunoSEQ multiplex PCR, lists solely in-frame clones and lacks some. D and trimming were read from the DNA, whereas the V and J calls and clone size are those reported in that table. This table has roughly 100,000 clones, 65% to 90% appearing once. The V gene lost 4 bases and the J gene lost 3 bases, with 10 bases spanning the gap. The CDR3 has 13 residues. CDR1 is SGHRS, CDR2 YFSETQ, per germline.

The chain uses TRBV5-1 and TRBJ1-1, with D perhaps matching TRBD1 (5 bases). The clonotype originates from a man older than 75 with acute or convalescent COVID-19. Sequences were obtained from peripheral blood. The CDR3 nucleotides read TGCGCCAGCAGCGTGGACATTTACACTGAAGCTTTCTTT. It specifies CASSVDIYTEAFF.